This T cell receptor (beta chain) was recorded in a study of blood T cell repertoires in COVID-19 (dated by TCRdb to about 2020). With regard to the full study: Samples covering the acute and convalescent phases of COVID-19 were provided by collaborators in the United States, Italy and Spain. The material from the prospective study consisted of cDNA or gDNA derived from T cells, B-cell-depleted T cells, or PBMCs. The dataset comprised deeply sampled blood TCRbeta repertoires from subjects exposed to, actively infected with, or recovered from COVID-19. The repertoires were released in a freely available public database meant as a resource for research on the immune response to SARS-CoV-2. Samples were obtained from the ongoing ImmuneRACE study (first 160 participants) and from about 1,300 subjects provided by 6 global collaborators. Nearly every sample came with metadata listing a de-identified subject ID, COVID-19 status, age in years and sex. Where HLA class I and class II types were available, the types were taken from metadata supplied by the sample provider, not from assay-based typing.

Overall study results and their limits: The quantity of clinical and demographic metadata differed by source and by participant and was supplied without curation.

Trimming leaves V shorter by 6 bases and J shorter by 6 bases, with the junction holding 7 bases beyond the gene matches. The germline V gene specifies MNHEY as CDR1 and SVGEGT as CDR2. The CDR3 has 14 amino acids, counting the end cysteine and phenylalanine. Only the CDR3 DNA stays, 42 bases, in frame from base 1. Enrolling through a virtual design, the prospective study's participants ranged in age from roughly 18 to 89 years and lived across 24 United States geographic areas. In the prospective study, cohorts were assigned on the basis of participant-reported clinical history obtained from a screening survey and a study questionnaire. ImmuneRACE Cohort 3 recovered participants were defined by two consecutive negative NP/OP PCR tests, healthcare professional clearance, or symptom resolution. In the prospective study, mobile phlebotomists collected whole blood, serum and a nasopharyngeal or oropharyngeal swab from each participant. Additional blood draws and questionnaires over an approximately two-month period could optionally be provided by prospective study participants. Prospective study blood samples were shipped either frozen or at room temperature before DNA extraction.

The immunoSEQ Assay, a bias-controlled multiplex PCR, was used to amplify TCRbeta CDR3 regions from genomic DNA. On the study's bioinformatics: Nucleated cell counts per sample were estimated from amplification of reference gene primers within the assay. To quantify the absolute abundance of each unique TCRbeta CDR3 rearrangement, sequence reads were collapsed and filtered. For each sample, productive Simpson clonality was calculated by taking the square root of Simpson's diversity index across productive rearrangements. The clones in this table, taken by TCRdb from immuneACCESS, are in-frame only. Not every clone is retained; where verified, under half of the shortfall comes from an unresolved V gene, and the cause of the rest is unknown. The DNA was the basis for D and trimming; V, J and clone size are from that table. The sample table contains a few hundred thousand clones; only one count was recorded for about 87% of them. The top ten clonotypes cover roughly 1.6% of the sample.

As to this clone: The antigen this receptor binds is unknown. The sample holds no much larger clone one base away, and base qualities are not on file.

The sample was PBMCs or T cells enriched from blood (not recorded which). The TCR comes from a woman aged 50 to 60 who had recovered from COVID-19. In this chain, TRBV6-2 or TRBV6-3 is recombined with TRBJ2-7, with TRBD2 identical over 11 junction bases. The DNA sequence is as follows: TGTGCCAGCAGGCCTAGCGGGAGGTTGGGCGAGCAGTACTTC. The encoded protein is CASRPSGRLGEQYF.